The entry that follows covers one T cell receptor (beta chain) sequence. The data were taken from a study of blood T cell repertoires in COVID-19. Study at large: The United States, Italy and Spain were the sources of the acute and convalescent COVID-19 samples. PBMCs, B-cell-depleted T cells, or T cells provided the cDNA or gDNA that made up the material.

How the authors handled the data: Using reference gene primer amplification, nucleated cell counts were estimated. Produced via immunoSEQ multiplex PCR; TCRdb's table is partial and in-frame only. V, J and clone size were drawn from that table, and D and trimming were deduced from the DNA. The repertoire consists of tens of thousands of clones, with around 88% occurring once and the leading ten covering approximately 8.7%. The CDR3 is made up of 13 amino acids. The germline V and J ends were trimmed by 5 bases and 4 bases, with 11 bases remaining between them. CDR1 WSHSY and CDR2 SAAADI come from the germline V gene.

This chain uses TRBV10-2 with TRBJ1-2; perhaps TRBD1 as D (5 bases). Input material: peripheral blood. The TCR was taken from a woman between 65 and 79 years old with acute or convalescent COVID-19. The CDR3 sequence is CASSFGGSYGYTF. CDR3 nucleotide sequence: TGCGCCAGCAGTTTCGGGGGAAGCTATGGCTACACCTTC.